This T cell receptor (beta chain) was profiled in a study of T-cell memory formation after mild COVID-19. Notes on the study in general: Contracting clones, day 15 to 85, had balanced CD4/CD8, and later expanders favored CD4+. Most CD4+ clones that shrank were in CM and EM, while CD8+ ones turned up in EMRA.

Barcoded TCR alpha and TCR beta cDNA libraries with UMIs came from 5'RACE using constant-segment primers. From the 5' RACE reads, TCRdb called clonotypes with MiXCR, one entry per CDR3 protein. The sample contains approximately 240,000 distinct CDR3 sequences, about 15% of which appear only once. There are 15 residues in the CDR3. The V segment lost 5 bases and the J segment 5 bases; nucleotides outside the gene matches: 8. The V gene's germline CDR1 is SGHTA and CDR2 FQGNSA. On this clonotype itself: What it binds is not known.

This sequence joins TRBV7-2 and TRBJ2-1; TRBD2 agrees at 8 bases. The TCR originated in a man between 18 and 29 years old who had mild COVID-19 (a few samples of this study predate the infection). Cell type and time point are not known. The sequenced material came from PBMCs or a T cell subset sorted from them (not recorded which). The CDR3 region has the DNA TGTGCCAGCAGCCAGAGCGGGGGCCTAAACAATGAGCAGTTCTTC. Its protein is CASSQSGGLNNEQFF.